Each of the 8 T cell receptor beta chains below was sequenced from the same sample in a study of T-cell reconstitution after alpha-beta-depleted transplantation in children (dated by TCRdb to about 2016). The treatment or condition label of this sample denotes: allogeneic hematopoietic cell transplantation with graft depleted of TCRalphabeta T cells and CD19 B cells. The library was obtained by PCR. Reads for this sample came from an Illumina HiSeq 2500. To normalize quantification of the TCRbeta repertoire, the TCR libraries were built with molecular barcoding that relied on unique molecular identifiers. TCRdb reran the public reads through fastp at Q25 and MiXCR, keeping productive beta chains. Rows with a matching CDR3 protein are joined into one entry that keeps the most common DNA and genes. For this sample the table gives about 980,000 distinct CDR3 sequences, of which roughly 29% were detected only once. The ten largest account for 25% to 35% of the sample.

The material sequenced was PBMCs, mostly from graft donor cells, taken 360 days after TCRalphabeta/CD19-depleted stem cell transplant. The receptor source for this set is a boy younger than two who had a stem cell transplant for SCID, so the T cells may come from the graft donor.

The gene calls are TRBV7-9 and TRBJ1-5; 9 bases map to TRBD1. The germline V gene has CDR1 SEHNR and CDR2 FQNEAQ (reference sequence). This CDR3 has 16 residues. Trimming at V came to 4 bases and at J to 1 base, leaving 5 bases not matched to a gene. The CDR3 is CASSSGTGLSNQPQHF. The CDR3 DNA reads TGTGCCAGCAGCTCCGGGACAGGGCTAAGCAATCAGCCCCAGCATTTT.

In its sample, this clonotype was seen a few times. The chain carries TRBV12-3 or TRBV12-4 and TRBJ1-3; D gene unclear. V lost 5 bases and J lost 8, with 10 bases in between. This CDR3 contains 12 residues. This chain's CDR3 is CASSPAGDTIYF. The CDR3 region has the DNA TGTGCCAGCAGTCCGGCCGGGGACACCATATATTTT.

This clonotype was detected a few times. This chain links TRBV28 with TRBJ2-3; maybe TRBD2 (5 bases). This CDR3 has 14 amino acids. V lost 3 bases and J lost 5, with 12 bases in between. In germline, CDR1 is MDHEN, CDR2 SYDVKM. The CDR3 sequence: CASSFLRGLDTQYF. The CDR3 bases are TGTGCCAGCAGTTTCCTCCGGGGTTTAGATACGCAGTATTTT.

The genes are TRBV5-5 and TRBJ2-3; D may be TRBD1 (5 bases). The ends were cut back, 1 base at V and 0 bases at J, with 12 bases in the middle. Germline V gene sequence: CDR1 SGHKS, CDR2 YYEKEE (reference sequence). The CDR3 length is 16 residues. The CDR3 coding sequence is TGTGCCAGCAGCTTGCTTGCGACAGATAGCACAGATACGCAGTATTTT. Its translation: CASSLLATDSTDTQYF.

This clonotype occurred a few times. This chain's CDR3 is CASSITSGGAGEQFF. In nucleotides, the CDR3 is TGTGCCAGCAGCATCACTAGCGGGGGGGCCGGCGAGCAGTTCTTC. V gene TRBV7-9 combines with J gene TRBJ2-1; 13 nucleotides align to TRBD2. The CDR3 spans 15 residues. Germline loops: CDR1 SEHNR, CDR2 FQNEAQ (reference sequence). The trim removed 5 bases at V and 10 bases at J, leaving 8 bases unmatched.

This clonotype has just a few counts. The rearrangement uses TRBV20-1 and TRBJ2-3; possibly TRBD1 or TRBD2 for D (5 bases each). The CDR3 has 16 amino acids. Germline CDR1 is DFQATT and CDR2 is SNEGSKA (reference sequence). V lost 0 bases and J lost 2, with 15 bases in between. The CDR3 nucleotides read TGCAGTGCTAGAGATTGGGGGTCCTTCCCCACAGATACGCAGTATTTT. Translation gives CSARDWGSFPTDTQYF.

The J gene is TRBJ2-7, the V gene TRBV21-1; the D call in the table, TRBD1, was not verified against the DNA. TRBV21-1 constitutes a pseudogene. This CDR3 comprises 16 residues. This CDR3 is CASSKDRDRYVNEQYF. The CDR3, as DNA: TGTGCCAGCAGCAAAGACAGGGATAGGTACGTGAACGAGCAGTACTTC.

This chain links TRBV7-2 with TRBJ2-1; 12 bases are a match to TRBD2. CDR3 size: 16 residues. The ends lost 4 bases at V and 9 bases at J; junction bases unmatched: 10. Germline-derived CDR1 and CDR2 are SGHTA and FQGNSA. CDR3 sequence: CASSWGLAGGQGEQFF. CDR3 in DNA: TGTGCCAGCAGCTGGGGGCTAGCGGGGGGGCAAGGTGAGCAGTTCTTC.